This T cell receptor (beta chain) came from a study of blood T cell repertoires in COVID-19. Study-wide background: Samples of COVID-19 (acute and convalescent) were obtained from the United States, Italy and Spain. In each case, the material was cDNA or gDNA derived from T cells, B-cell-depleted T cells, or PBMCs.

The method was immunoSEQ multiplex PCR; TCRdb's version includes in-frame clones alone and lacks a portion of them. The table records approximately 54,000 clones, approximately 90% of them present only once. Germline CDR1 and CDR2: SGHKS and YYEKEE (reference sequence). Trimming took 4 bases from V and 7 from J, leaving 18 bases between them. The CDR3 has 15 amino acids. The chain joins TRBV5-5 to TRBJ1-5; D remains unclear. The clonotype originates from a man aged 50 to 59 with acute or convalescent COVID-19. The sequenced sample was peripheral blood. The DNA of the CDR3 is TGTGCCAGCAGCCCAACCGAGAGGTACCGACAGCCCCAGCATTTT. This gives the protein CASSPTERYRQPQHF. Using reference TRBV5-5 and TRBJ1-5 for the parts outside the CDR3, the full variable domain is DAGVTQSPTHLIKTRGQQVTLRCSPISGHKSVSWYQQVLGQGPQFIFQYYEKEERGRGNFPDRFSARQFPNYSSELNVNALLLGDSALYLCASSPTERYRQPQHFGDGTRLSIL.